Following are 31 T cell receptor beta chains from one sample sequenced in a study of PD-1 blockade in classical Hodgkin lymphoma. Some clones are missing from TCRdb's copy, which holds only in-frame ones; the method was immunoSEQ multiplex PCR. The sample yields around 30,000 clones, 70% seen once. Each patient's relapse followed autologous stem cell transplantation, and brentuximab vedotin exposure varied. Sequencing was performed on peripheral blood mononuclear cells (PBMCs), taken before the second cycle of nivolumab. The receptors originated from a human donor with classical Hodgkin lymphoma.

This sequence joins TRBV7-8 and TRBJ1-2; TRBD1 matches 10 bases. Germline V gives CDR1 SGHVS, CDR2 FQNEAQ. The CDR3 has 15 amino acids. Losses at the gene ends were 1 base for V and 6 bases for J; bases not matched to a gene: 5. The CDR3 DNA reads as TGTGCCAGCAGCTTAGTGACAGGGGGCGGGGATGGCTACACCTTC. This gives the protein CASSLVTGGGDGYTF.

This clone appeared a single time. J is TRBJ2-3 and V is TRBV5-6; TRBD2 might be the D (7 bases). V was clipped by 0 bases and J by 1 base, with 12 bases between them. There are 16 residues in the CDR3. The germline V gene encodes CDR1 SGHDT and CDR2 YYEEEE. In DNA, the CDR3 is TGTGCCAGCAGCTTGGGAGGGGGGGCAGGCACAGATACGCAGTATTTT. It is translated as CASSLGGGAGTDTQYF. Together with reference TRBV5-6 and TRBJ2-3, the CDR3 gives the full variable domain: DAGVTQSPTHLIKTRGQQVTLRCSPKSGHDTVSWYQQALGQGPQFIFQYYEEEERQRGNFPDRFSGHQFPNYSSELNVNALLLGDSALYLCASSLGGGAGTDTQYFGPGTRLTVL.

This clone was picked up a small number of times. CDR3 region: CASRAADSGANVLTF. The CDR3, as DNA: TGTGCCAGCCGAGCGGCGGATTCTGGGGCCAACGTCCTGACTTTC. V is TRBV2 and J is TRBJ2-6, with D possibly matching TRBD2 (5 bases). The CDR3 has 15 residues. V was pared by 8 bases and J by 1 base, with 12 bases between. CDR1 SNHLY and CDR2 FYNNEI come from the germline V gene.

V gene TRBV27 combines with J gene TRBJ2-2; the D call may be TRBD1 or TRBD2 (6 bases each). CDR3 length: 12 amino acids. CDR1 and CDR2 (germline): MNHEY, SMNVEV (reference sequence). Trimming removed 7 bases from V and 6 bases from J, with 9 bases in between. In nucleotides, the CDR3 is TGTGCCAGCAAGGAGGGGGCCGGGGAGCTGTTTTTT. Protein sequence: CASKEGAGELFF.

The table lists this clone with a few counts. The chain recombines TRBV5-4 with TRBJ2-1; 8 positions match TRBD2. The length of the CDR3 is 16 residues. The V gene end was trimmed by 4 bases and the J gene end by 5 bases; junction bases not matched to a gene: 11. Germline CDR1 SGHNT, CDR2 YYREEE (reference sequence). The DNA for the CDR3 is TGTGCCAGCAGCCCCCCCGGGACTAGAAGGGACAATGAGCAGTTCTTC. Translation: CASSPPGTRRDNEQFF.

The chain has TRBV6-5 and TRBJ1-2; 7 bases line up with TRBD1. CDR3 length: 14 amino acids. The trim removed 7 bases at V and 4 bases at J, leaving 9 bases unmatched. Germline CDR1 reads MNHEY; CDR2 reads SVGAGI. The CDR3 sequence is CASTLRGGTYGYTF. CDR3 DNA sequence: TGTGCCAGCACCCTCAGGGGGGGAACCTATGGCTACACCTTC.

The CDR3: CASSLTTGFIETQYF. CDR3 bases: TGTGCCAGCAGCTTAACTACAGGGTTTATAGAGACCCAGTACTTC. The chain carries TRBV7-9 and TRBJ2-5; D is possibly TRBD1 (6 bases). The germline V gene has CDR1 SEHNR and CDR2 FQNEAQ (reference sequence). The CDR3 sequence is 15 residues long. Between the trimmed V and J ends, which lost 2 bases and 4 bases, there was a span of 14 bases.

The chain combines TRBV4-2 with TRBJ2-3, with D possibly being TRBD2 (7 bases). The V gene's germline CDR1 is LGHNA and CDR2 YNFKEQ. The V end was cut by 2 bases, the J end by 1 base, with 22 bases between. The CDR3 is 19 amino acids. The DNA for the CDR3 is TGTGCCAGCAGCCAAAACTCCCGGGGAGGGGGGGGCGGCACAGATACGCAGTATTTT. It yields the protein CASSQNSRGGGGGTDTQYF.

The gene calls are TRBV6-6 and TRBJ1-4, with D tentatively TRBD1 (5 bases). Trimming left V 5 bases short and J 6 bases short, with 13 bases between. The CDR3 is made up of 14 amino acids. Germline V gene data show CDR1 as MNHNY and CDR2 as SVGAGI (reference sequence). CDR3 bases: TGTGCCAGCAGTCAGACAGTCCGGGATGAAAAACTGTTTTTT. Translated: CASSQTVRDEKLFF.

This chain links TRBV6-6 with TRBJ1-2; 8 bases agree with TRBD1. This CDR3 comprises 15 residues. The J segment lost 8 bases and the V segment lost 6 bases, leaving 14 bases of the junction unmatched. CDR1 is MNHNY, CDR2 SVGAGI, per germline (reference sequence). The CDR3 sequence: CASRPTPRGPGGYTF. The CDR3 bases are TGTGCCAGCAGGCCAACCCCCAGGGGGCCGGGGGGCTACACCTTC.

The chain is built from TRBV30 and TRBJ1-3; D not resolved. Trimming took off 0 bases at V and 1 base at J, with 4 bases between the two ends. CDR1 is GTSNPN and CDR2 is SVGIG in the germline V gene (reference sequence). CDR3 size: 13 residues. CDR3 DNA: TGTGCCTGGAGTGTCAGGTCTGGAAACACCATATATTTT. Protein product: CAWSVRSGNTIYF.

This clone is labeled as medium-sized. The chain couples TRBV2 to TRBJ1-6; D possibly corresponds to TRBD1 (6 bases). CDR1 is SNHLY and CDR2 is FYNNEI in the germline V gene. The V end lost 4 bases, the J end lost 7 bases, and 17 bases lay between the germline ends. This CDR3 is 16 amino acids long. CDR3 DNA: TGTGCCAGCAGTGGGGGGGCGAGGAGAACGAATTCACCCCTCCACTTT. Its protein is CASSGGARRTNSPLHF.

The chain employs TRBV7-2 and TRBJ2-5; D unresolved. The J call is uncertain, as TRBJ2-7 better fits the DNA end. This CDR3 region has 12 residues. Germline CDR1 SGHTA, CDR2 FQGNSA. The CDR3 nucleotides are TGTGCCAGCGGATCCTACTTATACGAGCAGTACTTC. This gives the protein CASGSYLYEQYF.

Within the sample, this clone is medium-sized (0.01 to 0.1%). V usage is TRBV6-6 and J usage is TRBJ1-1; D is unclear. The CDR3 covers 13 residues. In germline, CDR1 is MNHNY, CDR2 SVGAGI (reference sequence). Between the trimmed V and J ends, which lost 11 bases and 1 base, there was a span of 14 bases. Here the CDR3 DNA reads TGTGCCGGCGAGAGGCAGCCGAACACTGAAGCTTTCTTT. It yields the protein CAGERQPNTEAFF.

J is TRBJ2-5 and V is TRBV6-6, with 9 bases matching TRBD1. CDR3 length equals 13 residues. From germline, CDR1 is MNHNY and CDR2 SVGAGI (reference sequence). V lost 6 bases to trimming and J lost 5 bases; unmatched junction nucleotides: 4. The chain's CDR3 is CASSDRGTETQYF. Written as DNA, the CDR3 is TGTGCCAGCAGCGACAGGGGGACGGAGACCCAGTACTTC.

The V call is TRBV5-1, the J call TRBJ1-1; D not resolved. Germline CDR1 reads SGHRS; CDR2 reads YFSETQ. This CDR3 contains 14 residues. Trimming pared 2 bases from V and 1 base from J, leaving 9 bases between. DNA for the CDR3: TGCGCCAGCAGCTTTACGCAGAAGAACACTGAAGCTTTCTTT. Its translation is CASSFTQKNTEAFF. Filled out from reference TRBV5-1 and TRBJ1-1, the complete variable domain reads KAGVTQTPRYLIKTRGQQVTLSCSPISGHRSVSWYQQTPGQGLQFLFEYFSETQRNKGNFPGRFSGRQFSNSRSEMNVSTLELGDSALYLCASSFTQKNTEAFFGQGTRLTVV.

This clone has more than one count but fewer than ten. The chain uses TRBV9 and TRBJ1-3; D is ambiguous. Germline CDR1 SGDLS, CDR2 YYNGEE. The CDR3 has 15 amino acids. The V end was cut by 5 bases, the J end by 0 bases, with 12 bases between. CDR3 residues: CASRKAANSGNTIYF. In DNA form, the CDR3 reads TGTGCCAGCAGAAAGGCAGCGAACTCTGGAAACACCATATATTTT.

J is TRBJ2-1 and V is TRBV19, with 9 bases fitting TRBD2. With 8 bases clipped from V and 4 bases from J, the junction kept 12 bases outside the gene matches. The germline CDR1 and CDR2 sequences are LNHDA and SQIVND (reference sequence). The CDR3 sequence is 16 residues long. The CDR3 here is CASLPRSGGLYNEQFF. The CDR3 bases are TGTGCCAGTTTACCGCGGAGCGGGGGGCTATACAATGAGCAGTTCTTC.

This clone is medium-sized within its sample. Mismatch with germline at one junction end may stem from a read error. The chain combines TRBV6-4 with TRBJ1-2; TRBD1 is a possible D gene (6 bases). The germline V gene has CDR1 MRHNA and CDR2 SNTAGT. The CDR3 is 14 amino acids. The CDR3 nucleotides are TGTGCCAGCAGTAACTCCGGGACACCCTATGGCTACACCTTC. It codes for CASSNSGTPYGYTF.

This chain links TRBV30 with TRBJ1-4; 7 bases align to TRBD1. Germline CDR1 GTSNPN, CDR2 SVGIG (reference sequence). The CDR3 totals 13 residues. J was trimmed by 8 bases and V by 6 bases; bases with no gene match: 9. In nucleotides, the CDR3 is TGTGCCTGTCCCGGGACAGAGGACGAAAAACTGTTTTTT. Translated: CACPGTEDEKLFF.

Turning to this clone: At the DNA level, this CDR3 is encoded by other sequences in the same sample as well. V and J are TRBV18 and TRBJ1-2; the D gene is possibly TRBD1 (6 bases). The CDR3 extends over 13 amino acids. V shed 2 bases and J shed 6 bases, with 10 bases lying between them. Germline V gene sequence: CDR1 KGHSH, CDR2 LQKENI. DNA for the CDR3: TGTGCCAGCTCACCAGCGTCAGGGGATGGCTACACCTTC. Residues: CASSPASGDGYTF.

This chain connects TRBV5-4 to TRBJ2-3; TRBD1 agrees at 9 bases. The CDR3 loop spans 15 amino acids. V was pared by 2 bases and J by 3 bases, with 4 bases of the junction left unmatched. Germline-derived CDR1 and CDR2 are SGHNT and YYREEE (reference sequence). CDR3 DNA sequence: TGTGCCAGCAGCTTAGACAGGGGGGTGACAGATACGCAGTATTTT. This sequence encodes CASSLDRGVTDTQYF.

This clone was seen a few times. The chain has TRBV19 and TRBJ1-2; D not resolved. Trimming removed 5 bases from V and 4 bases from J, with 14 bases in between. Germline-derived CDR1 and CDR2 are LNHDA and SQIVND (reference sequence). The CDR3 covers 14 residues. The CDR3 sequence: CASSPQSSGYGYTF. CDR3 bases: TGTGCCAGTAGTCCCCAGTCTTCTGGCTATGGCTACACCTTC. The full variable domain, rest sourced from reference TRBV19 and TRBJ1-2, is DGGITQSPKYLFRKEGQNVTLSCEQNLNHDAMYWYRQDPGQGLRLIYYSQIVNDFQKGDIAEGYSVSREKKESFPLTVTSAQKNPTAFYLCASSPQSSGYGYTFGSGTRLTVV.

The chain recombines TRBV7-2 with TRBJ2-1, with TRBD2 matching 8 bases. Germline lookup yields CDR1 SGHTA and CDR2 FQGNSA. The J segment lost 7 bases and the V segment lost 5 bases, leaving 4 bases of the junction unmatched. The CDR3 is 13 residues long. In DNA, the CDR3 is TGTGCCAGCAGCCGGGGGGGCCTGAATGAGCAGTTCTTC. Protein: CASSRGGLNEQFF.

The rearrangement joins TRBV5-1 to TRBJ2-5, with TRBD1 identical over 9 bases. The CDR3 runs to 16 residues. J was trimmed by 5 bases and V by 3 bases; bases with no gene match: 11. The V gene's germline CDR1 is SGHRS and CDR2 YFSETQ. The CDR3 DNA reads TGCGCCAGCAGCTCCGGACAGGGGTTCGTATCGGAGACCCAGTACTTC. Its protein product is CASSSGQGFVSETQYF.

The chain has TRBV2 and TRBJ1-4; TRBD1 matches at 7 bases. The length of the CDR3 is 14 residues. CDR1 is SNHLY, CDR2 FYNNEI, per germline. V was pared by 5 bases and J by 2 bases, with 2 bases of the junction left unmatched. The CDR3 loop is CASSTGVTNEKLFF. The CDR3 DNA follows: TGTGCCAGCAGTACAGGGGTGACTAATGAAAAACTGTTTTTT.

This clone was found a few times. The chain joins TRBV27 to TRBJ2-2, with D possibly matching TRBD1 (5 bases). Germline V lookup: CDR1 MNHEY, CDR2 SMNVEV (reference sequence). This CDR3 spans 17 amino acids. Between the trimmed V and J ends, which lost 3 bases and 0 bases, there was a span of 14 bases. CDR3 sequence (DNA): TGTGCCAGCAGTTTTCCTAGGGGTGTCTCGAACACCGGGGAGCTGTTTTTT. Translating it yields CASSFPRGVSNTGELFF.

This clone showed up just a few times. V usage is TRBV27 and J usage is TRBJ1-5; TRBD1 matches at 7 bases. CDR3 length equals 13 residues. Trimming at V came to 6 bases and at J to 9 bases, leaving 8 bases not matched to a gene. The germline gives CDR1 MNHEY, CDR2 SMNVEV (reference sequence). This CDR3 reads CASSLGGGGPQHF. CDR3 DNA sequence: TGTGCCAGCAGCCTAGGGGGCGGGGGGCCCCAGCATTTT.

The table lists this clone with a count of one. The chain has TRBV9 and TRBJ2-2, with no clear D. The CDR3 consists of 16 residues. V gave up 0 bases and J gave up 3 bases, with 12 bases separating them. Germline V CDR1 and CDR2: SGDLS, YYNGEE. The CDR3 coding sequence is TGTGCCAGCAGCGTAGTAGGCAGTTACGACACCGGGGAGCTGTTTTTT. The encoded protein is CASSVVGSYDTGELFF.

This clone was counted a few times. The CDR3 sequence is CASRQGSHGYTF. In DNA form, the CDR3 reads TGTGCCAGCAGACAGGGTTCTCATGGCTACACCTTC. The chain joins TRBV6-5 to TRBJ1-2, with D possibly TRBD1 on 6 matching bases. V lost 6 bases to trimming and J lost 6 bases, with 11 bases between them. CDR3 length: 12 residues. The germline CDR1 and CDR2 sequences are MNHEY and SVGAGI.

This clone occurred a few times. This chain links TRBV19 with TRBJ1-4, with D tentatively TRBD1 (6 bases). This CDR3 comprises 15 residues. V was pared by 5 bases and J by 8 bases, with 18 bases between. CDR1 LNHDA and CDR2 SQIVND come from the germline V gene (reference sequence). In nucleotides, the CDR3 is TGTGCCAGTAGTTCCCTGACAGGAGGGGCAGAAAAACTGTTTTTT. Translating gives CASSSLTGGAEKLFF.